A selection of T cell receptor beta chains follows, all from one sample in a study of blood T cell repertoires in COVID-19. Using immunoSEQ multiplex PCR, the repertoire was profiled, and TCRdb retains in-frame clones only, with some absent. The repertoire holds about 300,000 clones, roughly 90% seen once, with approximately 4.7% in the top ten. Sequences were obtained from PBMCs or T cells enriched from blood (not recorded which). Source of these receptors: a man aged 60 to 75 who had recovered from COVID-19. Both conserved end residues are part of each CDR3. The D gene is left open where the match is weak.

>16|TRBV28|TRBJ2-3|TRBD2
CASSLPSGGRRNTQYF
TGTGCCAGCAGTTTGCCTAGCGGGGGCCGTCGAAATACGCAGTATTTT
>15|TRBV7-2|TRBJ1-1|NA
CASSSQSLMNTEAFF
TGTGCCAGCAGCTCACAGTCTCTCATGAACACTGAAGCTTTCTTT
>12|TRBV5-1|TRBJ2-7|TRBD1
CASSPGGYEQYF
TGCGCCAGCAGCCCAGGGGGTTACGAGCAGTACTTC
>17|TRBV4-3|TRBJ1-4|TRBD1
CASSQDLTGGIGEKLFF
TGCGCCAGCAGCCAAGATCTTACAGGGGGCATAGGTGAAAAACTGTTTTTT
>16|TRBV2|TRBJ2-3|TRBD2
CASKRTSGSNADTQYF
TGTGCCAGCAAAAGGACTAGCGGGAGTAACGCAGATACGCAGTATTTT
>12|TRBV12-3/TRBV12-4|TRBJ1-6|NA
CASRYRRPTLHF
TGTGCCAGCAGGTACAGGAGACCCACCCTCCACTTT
>15|TRBV3-1/TRBV3-2|TRBJ1-5|TRBD1
CASSAYGQEDQPQHF
TGTGCCAGCAGCGCTTATGGACAGGAGGATCAGCCCCAGCATTTT
>15|TRBV28|TRBJ1-4|TRBD1
CASSLVATGVEKLFF
TGTGCCAGCAGTTTAGTCGCGACAGGGGTTGAAAAACTGTTTTTT
>13|TRBV2|TRBJ1-4|NA
CASSESAVGKLFF
TGTGCCAGCAGTGAAAGCGCAGTGGGAAAACTGTTTTTT
>11|TRBV5-6|TRBJ2-7|NA
CASTRGTREYF
TGTGCCAGCACCCGAGGTACCCGCGAGTACTTC
>14|TRBV29-1|TRBJ2-7|TRBD2
CSVDGTSGSHEQYF
TGCAGCGTTGATGGGACTAGCGGGAGCCACGAGCAGTACTTC
>15|TRBV10-3|TRBJ1-1|NA
CAISGFSKMNTEAFF
TGTGCCATCAGTGGGTTCAGTAAGATGAACACTGAAGCTTTCTTT
>13|TRBV28|TRBJ1-1|TRBD1
CATWDSQNTEAFF
TGTGCCACCTGGGACAGTCAGAACACTGAAGCTTTCTTT